This T cell receptor beta chain originates from a study of T-cell memory formation after mild COVID-19. As for the study in general: Clustering of TCRs was largely donor specific. Overall study findings and caveats: From day 15 to 85, contracting clones were balanced between CD4 and CD8, whereas later expanders leaned toward CD4+. CD4+ contracting clones lay mainly in CM and EM, CD8+ ones in EMRA.

This clonotype showed up just a few times. Its target is unknown. TCRdb re-analysed the 5' RACE reads in MiXCR, keeping a single row per CDR3 protein. The data contain around 110,000 distinct CDR3 sequences, around 14% of them singletons. The receptor was isolated from a young man who had mild COVID-19 (a few samples of this study predate the infection). Cell type and time point are not known. Input material: PBMCs or a T cell subset sorted from them (not recorded which).

The CDR3 reads CASSLGYWGGEPQHF. CDR3 nucleotides: TGTGCCAGCAGCTTAGGTTACTGGGGCGGGGAGCCCCAGCATTTT. The rearrangement links TRBV7-9 to TRBJ1-5; D perhaps matches TRBD1 (5 bases). The germline V gene has CDR1 SEHNR and CDR2 FQNEAQ (reference sequence). The CDR3 loop spans 15 amino acids. V lost 1 base and J 8 bases, leaving 15 bases between the germline ends. The variable domain in full, completed from reference TRBV7-9 and TRBJ1-5, reads DTGVSQNPRHKITKRGQNVTFRCDPISEHNRLYWYRQTLGQGPEFLTYFQNEAQLEKSRLLSDRFSAERPKGSFSTLEIQRTEQGDSAMYLCASSLGYWGGEPQHFGDGTRLSIL.